This entry concerns a single T cell receptor (beta chain). Its target is unknown. The Oncomine TCR Beta short-read assay sequenced DNA from cultured CD4+ T cells. TCRdb processed the PCR reads anew with MiXCR; each CDR3 protein has one entry. The sample records roughly 16,000 distinct CDR3 sequences, less than 75% being singletons. The data originate from a study of vaccination and CD4 T cells after COVID-19. Across the whole study: Spike peptides, overlapping and drawn from SARS-CoV-2, HCoV-NL63, HCoV-OC43 and HCoV-229E, were used to stimulate cells. Whole-study results and caveats: It was found that, in convalescent patients, 304 of 307 vaccine-specific clones were spike mono-reactive.

Germline-derived CDR1 and CDR2 are SGDLS and YYNGEE. This CDR3 has 15 residues. Between the trimmed V and J ends, which lost 0 bases and 5 bases, there was a span of 14 bases. Treatment of the sample: approximately 10-day PBMC culture with coronavirus spike peptide pools or control peptides (ViraFEST assay). Sequences were obtained from CD4+ T cells from blood, cultured in vitro. The rearrangement links TRBV9 to TRBJ1-2; a weak D match, TRBD1 (5 bases). The sequence came from a human donor who had recovered from COVID-19. The DNA for the CDR3 is TGTGCCAGCAGCGTAGACTCGCTGGGACTATATGGCTACACCTTC. This translates into CASSVDSLGLYGYTF.